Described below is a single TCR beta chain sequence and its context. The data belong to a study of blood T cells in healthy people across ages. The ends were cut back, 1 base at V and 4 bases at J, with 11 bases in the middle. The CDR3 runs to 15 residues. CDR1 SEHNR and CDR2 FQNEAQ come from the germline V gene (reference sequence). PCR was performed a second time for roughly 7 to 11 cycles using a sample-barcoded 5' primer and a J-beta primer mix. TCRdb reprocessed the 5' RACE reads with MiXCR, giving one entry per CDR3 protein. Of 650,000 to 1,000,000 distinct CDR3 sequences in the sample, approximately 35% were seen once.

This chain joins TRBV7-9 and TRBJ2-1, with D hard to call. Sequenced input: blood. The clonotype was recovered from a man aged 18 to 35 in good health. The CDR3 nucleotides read TGTGCCAGCAGCTTAGTTGGGCTAGAGTACAATGAGCAGTTCTTC. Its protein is CASSLVGLEYNEQFF.